This T cell receptor (beta chain) was recovered during a study of T cell repertoires in cytomegalovirus infection. General study points: There were HLA-C-restricted CMV-specific TCR beta clonotypes dominating the ex vivo response.

The length of the CDR3 is 14 residues. Germline assignment: CDR1 SGHNT and CDR2 YYREEE (reference sequence). V lost 2 bases to trimming and J lost 0 bases, with 5 bases between them. MiXCR was run by TCRdb on the reads, yielding one entry per CDR3 protein. The sample lists about 530,000 distinct CDR3 sequences; around 27% were seen once. As for this clonotype: Its target is not known.

This chain links TRBV5-4 with TRBJ1-4; unclear D gene. This clonotype was obtained from a human donor in good health (CMV status not recorded). Some clones in this sample may be carry-over from other donors' samples. Sequenced: PBMCs. In DNA form, the CDR3 reads TGTGCCAGCAGCTTCGGGACAACTAATGAAAAACTGTTTTTT. It yields the protein CASSFGTTNEKLFF.